This TCR beta chain was recovered during a study of blood T cell repertoires in COVID-19. At the level of the study: Italy, Spain and the United States were the sources of the convalescent and acute COVID-19 samples.

As processed by the authors: Using reference gene primer amplification, nucleated cell counts were estimated. Libraries were prepared by immunoSEQ multiplex PCR; TCRdb keeps only in-frame clonotypes and omits some of them. The V and J calls and clone size were taken over from that table, and D and trimming were inferred from the DNA. The sample consists of about 220,000 clones, 80% of them appearing once. V was pared by 5 bases and J by 6 bases, with 16 bases between. CDR3 length: 14 residues. Germline lookup yields CDR1 MDHEN and CDR2 SYDVKM. Sequencing was performed on peripheral blood. The V call is TRBV28, the J call TRBJ1-2; D perhaps matches TRBD1 (6 bases). The receptor was derived from a human donor in a cohort sampled during active COVID-19. Written as DNA, the CDR3 is TGTGCCAGCAGTACAGGGCTTAGCCGCGATGGCTACACCTTC. Amino acids: CASSTGLSRDGYTF.